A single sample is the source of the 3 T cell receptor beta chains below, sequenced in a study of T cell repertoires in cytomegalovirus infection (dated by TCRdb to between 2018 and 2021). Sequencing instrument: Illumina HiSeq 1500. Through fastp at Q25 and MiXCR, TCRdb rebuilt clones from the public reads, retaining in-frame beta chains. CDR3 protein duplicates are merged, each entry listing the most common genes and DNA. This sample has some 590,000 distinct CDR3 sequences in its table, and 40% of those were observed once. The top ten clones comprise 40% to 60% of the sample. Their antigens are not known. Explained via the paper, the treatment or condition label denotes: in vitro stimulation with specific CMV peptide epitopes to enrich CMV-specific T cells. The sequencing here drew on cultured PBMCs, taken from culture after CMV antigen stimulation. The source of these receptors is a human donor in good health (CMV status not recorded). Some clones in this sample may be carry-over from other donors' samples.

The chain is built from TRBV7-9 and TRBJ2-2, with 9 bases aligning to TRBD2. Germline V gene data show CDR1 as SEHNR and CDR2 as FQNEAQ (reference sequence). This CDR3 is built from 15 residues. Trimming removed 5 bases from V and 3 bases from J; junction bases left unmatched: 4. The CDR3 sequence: CASSRTSEYTGELFF. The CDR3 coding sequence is TGTGCCAGCAGCCGGACTAGCGAATACACCGGGGAGCTGTTTTTT.

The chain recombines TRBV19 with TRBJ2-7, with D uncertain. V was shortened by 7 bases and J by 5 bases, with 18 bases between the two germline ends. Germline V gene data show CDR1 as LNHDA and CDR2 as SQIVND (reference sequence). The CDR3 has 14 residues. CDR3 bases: TGTGCCAGTAACCGGGTCCCTGTTGTCCACGAGCAGTACTTC. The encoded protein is CASNRVPVVHEQYF.

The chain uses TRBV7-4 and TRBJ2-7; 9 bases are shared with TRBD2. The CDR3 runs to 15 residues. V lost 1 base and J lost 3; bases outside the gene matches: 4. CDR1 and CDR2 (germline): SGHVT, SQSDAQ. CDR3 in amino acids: CASSLVGTSFYEQYF. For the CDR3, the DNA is TGTGCCAGCAGCTTAGTAGGGACTAGCTTCTACGAGCAGTACTTC.